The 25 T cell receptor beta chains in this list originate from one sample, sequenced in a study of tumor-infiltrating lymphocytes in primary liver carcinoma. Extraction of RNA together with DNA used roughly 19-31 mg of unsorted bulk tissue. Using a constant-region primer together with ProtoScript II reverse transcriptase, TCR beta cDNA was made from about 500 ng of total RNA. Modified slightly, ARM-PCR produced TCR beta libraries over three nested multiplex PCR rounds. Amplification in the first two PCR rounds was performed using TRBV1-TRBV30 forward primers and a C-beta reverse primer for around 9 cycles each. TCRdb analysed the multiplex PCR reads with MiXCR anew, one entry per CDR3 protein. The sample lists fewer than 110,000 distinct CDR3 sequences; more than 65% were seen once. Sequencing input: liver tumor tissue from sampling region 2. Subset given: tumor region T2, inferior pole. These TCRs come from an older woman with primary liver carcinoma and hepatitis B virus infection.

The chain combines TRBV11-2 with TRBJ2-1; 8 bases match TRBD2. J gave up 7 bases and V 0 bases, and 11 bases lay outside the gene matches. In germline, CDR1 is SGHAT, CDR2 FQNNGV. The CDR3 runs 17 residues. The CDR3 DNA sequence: TGTGCCAGCAGCTTAGAGGTAGCGGGATACTCCTTTAATGAGCAGTTCTTC. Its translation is CASSLEVAGYSFNEQFF. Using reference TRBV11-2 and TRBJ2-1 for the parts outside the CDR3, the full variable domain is EAGVAQSPRYKIIEKRQSVAFWCNPISGHATLYWYQQILGQGPKLLIQFQNNGVVDDSQLPKDRFSAERLKGVDSTLKIQPAKLEDSAVYLCASSLEVAGYSFNEQFFGPGTRLTVL.

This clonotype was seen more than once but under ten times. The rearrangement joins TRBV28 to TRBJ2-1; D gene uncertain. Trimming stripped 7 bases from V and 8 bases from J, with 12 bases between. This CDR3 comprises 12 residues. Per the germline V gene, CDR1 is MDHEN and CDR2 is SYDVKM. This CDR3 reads CASTFPADEQFF. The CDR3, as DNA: TGTGCCAGCACTTTTCCGGCCGATGAGCAGTTCTTC.

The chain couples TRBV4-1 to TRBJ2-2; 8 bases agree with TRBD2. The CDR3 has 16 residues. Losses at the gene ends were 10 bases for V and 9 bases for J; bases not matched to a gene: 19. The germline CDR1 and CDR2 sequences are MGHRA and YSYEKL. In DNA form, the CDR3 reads TGCGCCATCAGTCAAGCCGGGACTAGAATTGGCAGGGAGCTGTTTTTT. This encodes CAISQAGTRIGRELFF.

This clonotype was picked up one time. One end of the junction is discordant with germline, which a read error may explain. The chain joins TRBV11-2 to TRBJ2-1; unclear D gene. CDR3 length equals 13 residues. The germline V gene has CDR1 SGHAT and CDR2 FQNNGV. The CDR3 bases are TGTACCAGCAGCTTCGTAGCAGTGAATGAGCAGTTCTTC. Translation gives CTSSFVAVNEQFF.

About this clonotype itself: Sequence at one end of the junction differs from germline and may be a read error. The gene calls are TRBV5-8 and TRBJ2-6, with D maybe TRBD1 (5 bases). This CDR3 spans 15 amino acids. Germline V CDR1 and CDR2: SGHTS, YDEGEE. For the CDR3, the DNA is TGTGTCAGCAGCTTGACCCTTTCTGGGGCCAACGTCCCGACTTTC. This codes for CVSSLTLSGANVPTF.

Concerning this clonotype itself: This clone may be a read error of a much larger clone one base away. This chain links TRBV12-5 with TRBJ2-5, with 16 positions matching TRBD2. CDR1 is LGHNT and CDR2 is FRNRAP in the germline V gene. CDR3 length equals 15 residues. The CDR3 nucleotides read TGTGCTAGTGGCCCCGGGACTAGCGGGAGGGAGATCCAGTACTTC. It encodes CASGPGTSGREIQYF. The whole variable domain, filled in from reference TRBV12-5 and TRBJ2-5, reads DARVTQTPRHKVTEMGQEVTMRCQPILGHNTVFWYRQTMMQGLELLAYFRNRAPLDDSGMPKDRFSAEMPDATLATLKIQPSEPRDSAVYFCASGPGTSGREIQYFGPGTRLLVL.

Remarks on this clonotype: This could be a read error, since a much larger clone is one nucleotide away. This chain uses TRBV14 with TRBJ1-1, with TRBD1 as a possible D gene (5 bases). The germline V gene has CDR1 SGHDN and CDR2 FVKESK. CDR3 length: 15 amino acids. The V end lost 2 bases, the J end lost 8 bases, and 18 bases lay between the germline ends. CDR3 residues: CASSQFAGRNSEAFF. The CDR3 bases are TGTGCCAGCAGCCAATTCGCGGGACGCAACTCCGAAGCTTTCTTT.

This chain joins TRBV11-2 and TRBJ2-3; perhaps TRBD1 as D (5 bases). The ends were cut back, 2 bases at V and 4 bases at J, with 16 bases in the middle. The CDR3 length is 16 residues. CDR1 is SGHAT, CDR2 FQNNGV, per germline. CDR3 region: CASSLLSVGAADTQYF. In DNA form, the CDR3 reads TGTGCCAGCAGCTTATTATCGGTAGGGGCCGCAGATACGCAGTATTTT.

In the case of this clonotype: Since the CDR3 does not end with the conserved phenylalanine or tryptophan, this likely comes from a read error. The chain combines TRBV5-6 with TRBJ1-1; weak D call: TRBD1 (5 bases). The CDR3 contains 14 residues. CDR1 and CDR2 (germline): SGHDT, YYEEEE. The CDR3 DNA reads TGTGCCAGCAGCTTGGGACAGCTGAACACTGTAGCTTTCCTT. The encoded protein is CASSLGQLNTVAFL.

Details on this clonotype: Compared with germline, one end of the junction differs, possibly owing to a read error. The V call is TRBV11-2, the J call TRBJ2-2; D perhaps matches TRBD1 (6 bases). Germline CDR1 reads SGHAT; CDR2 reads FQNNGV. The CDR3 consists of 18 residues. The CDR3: CASSSVSNRAMNPGELFF. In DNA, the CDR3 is TGTGCCAGCAGCTCCGTTTCCAACAGGGCGATGAACCCCGGGGAGCTGTTTTTT. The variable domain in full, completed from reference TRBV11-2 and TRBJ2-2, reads EAGVAQSPRYKIIEKRQSVAFWCNPISGHATLYWYQQILGQGPKLLIQFQNNGVVDDSQLPKDRFSAERLKGVDSTLKIQPAKLEDSAVYLCASSSVSNRAMNPGELFFGEGSRLTVL.

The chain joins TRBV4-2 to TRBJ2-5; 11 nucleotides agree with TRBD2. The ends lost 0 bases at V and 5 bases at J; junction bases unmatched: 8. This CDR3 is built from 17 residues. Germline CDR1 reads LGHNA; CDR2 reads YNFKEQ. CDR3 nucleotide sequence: TGTGCCAGCAGCCAAGATACTAGCGGGAGTACAGGGGAGACCCAGTACTTC. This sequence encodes CASSQDTSGSTGETQYF.

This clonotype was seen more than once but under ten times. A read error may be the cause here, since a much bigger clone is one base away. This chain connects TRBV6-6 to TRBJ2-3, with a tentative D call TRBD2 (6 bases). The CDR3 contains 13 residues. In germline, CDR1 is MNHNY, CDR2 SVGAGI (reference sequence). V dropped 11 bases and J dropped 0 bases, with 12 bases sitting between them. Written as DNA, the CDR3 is TGTGCCTGCGTGAGCGGGAGCACAGATACGCAGTATTTT. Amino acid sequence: CACVSGSTDTQYF.

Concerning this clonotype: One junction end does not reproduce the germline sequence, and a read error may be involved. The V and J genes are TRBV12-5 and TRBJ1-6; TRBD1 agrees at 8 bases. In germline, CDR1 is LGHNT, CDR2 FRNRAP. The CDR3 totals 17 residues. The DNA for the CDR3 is TGTGCTAATGGTTCAAGACAGGGGAGCTCCTATAATTCATCCCTCCACTTT. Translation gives CANGSRQGSSYNSSLHF.

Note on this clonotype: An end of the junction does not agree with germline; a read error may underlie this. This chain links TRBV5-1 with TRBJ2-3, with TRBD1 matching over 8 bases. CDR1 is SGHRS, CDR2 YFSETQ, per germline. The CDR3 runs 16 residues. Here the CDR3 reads CTSSLAVDRGTYTQYF. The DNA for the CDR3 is TGCACCAGCAGCTTGGCCGTTGACAGGGGTACATATACGCAGTATTTT.

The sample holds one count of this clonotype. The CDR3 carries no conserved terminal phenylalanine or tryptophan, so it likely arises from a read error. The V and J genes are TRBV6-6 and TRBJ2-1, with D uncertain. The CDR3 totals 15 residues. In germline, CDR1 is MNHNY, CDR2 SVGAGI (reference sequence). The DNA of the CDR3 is TGTACCAGCAGTTACGGGCCCCCCACCTACAATGAGCAGTTCATC. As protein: CTSSYGPPTYNEQFI.

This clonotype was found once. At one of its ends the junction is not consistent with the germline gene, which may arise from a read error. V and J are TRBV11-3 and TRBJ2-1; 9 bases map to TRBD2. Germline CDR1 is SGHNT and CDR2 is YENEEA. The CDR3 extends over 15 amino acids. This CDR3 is CASSLGSSGSLEQLF. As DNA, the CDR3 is TGTGCTAGCAGCTTAGGGAGTAGCGGGAGTCTTGAGCAGTTATTC.

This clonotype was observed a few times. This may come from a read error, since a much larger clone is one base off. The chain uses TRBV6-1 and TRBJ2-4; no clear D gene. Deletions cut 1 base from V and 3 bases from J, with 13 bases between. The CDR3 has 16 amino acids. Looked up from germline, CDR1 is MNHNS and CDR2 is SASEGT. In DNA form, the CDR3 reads TGTGCCAGCAGTGAAGTTCTCTCAAGCGTCAAAAACATTCAGTACTTC. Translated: CASSEVLSSVKNIQYF.

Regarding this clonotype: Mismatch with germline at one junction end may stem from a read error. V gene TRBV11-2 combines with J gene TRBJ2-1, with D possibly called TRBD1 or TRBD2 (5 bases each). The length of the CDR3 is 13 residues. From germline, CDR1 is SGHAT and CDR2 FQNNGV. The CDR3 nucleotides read TGTGTCAGCAGCTTCGTTTGGGGCGGGGAGCAGTTCTTC. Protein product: CVSSFVWGGEQFF.

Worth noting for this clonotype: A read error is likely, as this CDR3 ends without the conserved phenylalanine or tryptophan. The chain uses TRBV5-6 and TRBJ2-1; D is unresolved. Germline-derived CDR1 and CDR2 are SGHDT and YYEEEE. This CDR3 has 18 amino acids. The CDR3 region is CAGSVRNFLLSSYNEQFI. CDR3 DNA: TGTGCCGGCAGCGTACGGAACTTTCTATTAAGCTCCTACAATGAGCAGTTCATC.

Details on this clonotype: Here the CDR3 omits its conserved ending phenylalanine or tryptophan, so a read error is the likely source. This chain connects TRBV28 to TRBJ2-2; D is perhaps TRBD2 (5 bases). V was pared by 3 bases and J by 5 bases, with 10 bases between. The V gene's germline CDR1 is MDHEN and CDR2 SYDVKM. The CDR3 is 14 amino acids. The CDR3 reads CASSFRRGTGELFL. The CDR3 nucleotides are TGTGCCAGCAGTTTTCGGAGAGGGACCGGGGAGCTGTTTTTA.

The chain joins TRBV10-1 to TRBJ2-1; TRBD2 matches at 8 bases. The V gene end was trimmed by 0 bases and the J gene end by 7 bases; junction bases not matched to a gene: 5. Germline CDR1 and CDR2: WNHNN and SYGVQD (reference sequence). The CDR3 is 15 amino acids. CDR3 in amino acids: CASSESASGYNEQFF. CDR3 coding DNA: TGCGCCAGCAGTGAGTCGGCTAGCGGGTATAATGAGCAGTTCTTC.

The DNA of the CDR3 is TGTGCCTGGAGTTTAACCTCTACTGAAGAGCAGTACTTC. Amino acids: CAWSLTSTEEQYF. J is TRBJ2-7 and V is TRBV30; the D is unclear. The CDR3 sequence is 13 residues long. The V end was cut by 2 bases, the J end by 7 bases, with 15 bases between. Per germline, CDR1 GTSNPN and CDR2 SVGIG (reference sequence).

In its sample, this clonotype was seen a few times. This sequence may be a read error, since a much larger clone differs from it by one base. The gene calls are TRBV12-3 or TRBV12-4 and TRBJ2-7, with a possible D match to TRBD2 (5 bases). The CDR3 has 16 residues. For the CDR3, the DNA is TGTGCCATCAGTTCCTGGACTCCTGTGCCCTCCTACGAGCAGTACTTC. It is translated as CAISSWTPVPSYEQYF.

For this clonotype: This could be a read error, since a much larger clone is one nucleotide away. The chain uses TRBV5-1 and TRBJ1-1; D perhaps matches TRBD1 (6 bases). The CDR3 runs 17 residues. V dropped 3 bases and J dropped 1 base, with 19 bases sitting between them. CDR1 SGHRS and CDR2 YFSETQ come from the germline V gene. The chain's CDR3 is CASSSGDMGLGNTEAFF. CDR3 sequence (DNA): TGCGCCAGCAGCTCGGGGGACATGGGGCTAGGGAACACTGAAGCTTTCTTT.

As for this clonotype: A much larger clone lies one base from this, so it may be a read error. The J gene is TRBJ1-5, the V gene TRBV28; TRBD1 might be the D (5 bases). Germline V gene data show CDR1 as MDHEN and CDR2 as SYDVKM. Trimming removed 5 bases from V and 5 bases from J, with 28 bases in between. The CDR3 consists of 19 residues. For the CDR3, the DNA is TGTGCCAGCAGTCATGGGACTGATCAAAAGAAACGGCTGTATCAGCCCCAGCATTTT. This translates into CASSHGTDQKKRLYQPQHF.